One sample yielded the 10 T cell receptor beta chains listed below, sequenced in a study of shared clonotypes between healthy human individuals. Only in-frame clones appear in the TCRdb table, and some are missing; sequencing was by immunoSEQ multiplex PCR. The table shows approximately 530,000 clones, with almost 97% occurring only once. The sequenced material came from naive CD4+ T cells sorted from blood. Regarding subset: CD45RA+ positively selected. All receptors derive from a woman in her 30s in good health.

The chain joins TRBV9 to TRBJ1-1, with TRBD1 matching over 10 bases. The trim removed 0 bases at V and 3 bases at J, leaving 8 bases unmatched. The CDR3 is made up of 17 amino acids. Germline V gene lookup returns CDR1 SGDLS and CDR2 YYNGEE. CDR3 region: CASSVGVDRGLYTEAFF. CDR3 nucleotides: TGTGCCAGCAGCGTAGGGGTAGACAGGGGGCTTTACACTGAAGCTTTCTTT. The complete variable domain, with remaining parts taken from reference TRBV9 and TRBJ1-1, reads DSGVTQTPKHLITATGQRVTLRCSPRSGDLSVYWYQQSLDQGLQFLIQYYNGEERAKGNILERFSAQQFPDLHSELNLSSLELGDSALYFCASSVGVDRGLYTEAFFGQGTRLTVV.

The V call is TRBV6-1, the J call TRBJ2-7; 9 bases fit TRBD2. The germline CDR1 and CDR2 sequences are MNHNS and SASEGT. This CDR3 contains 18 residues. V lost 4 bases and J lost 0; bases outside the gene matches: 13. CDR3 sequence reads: CASSVVATSGKSSYEQYF. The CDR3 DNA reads TGTGCCAGCAGTGTGGTTGCGACTAGCGGTAAGAGCTCCTACGAGCAGTACTTC.

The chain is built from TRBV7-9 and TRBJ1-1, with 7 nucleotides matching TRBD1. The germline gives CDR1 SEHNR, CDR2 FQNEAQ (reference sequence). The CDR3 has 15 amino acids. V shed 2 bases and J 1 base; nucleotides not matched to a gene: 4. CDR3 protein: CASSLKGAGNTEAFF. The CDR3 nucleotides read TGTGCCAGCAGCTTAAAGGGGGCGGGGAACACTGAAGCTTTCTTT.

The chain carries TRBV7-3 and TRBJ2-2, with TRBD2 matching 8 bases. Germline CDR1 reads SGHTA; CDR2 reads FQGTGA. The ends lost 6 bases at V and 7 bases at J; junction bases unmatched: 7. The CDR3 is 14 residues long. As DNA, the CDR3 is TGTGCCAGCAGGGGAGCGGGAGAGGTCGGGGAGCTGTTTTTT. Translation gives CASRGAGEVGELFF.

This CDR3 is CASSLTGGDGYTF. The CDR3 DNA is TGTGCCAGCAGCTTAACAGGGGGAGATGGCTACACCTTC. V is TRBV7-3 and J is TRBJ1-2, with a tentative D call TRBD1 (6 bases). CDR1 is SGHTA, CDR2 FQGTGA, per germline. V lost 0 bases and J 6 bases, leaving 8 bases between the germline ends. The CDR3 spans 13 residues.

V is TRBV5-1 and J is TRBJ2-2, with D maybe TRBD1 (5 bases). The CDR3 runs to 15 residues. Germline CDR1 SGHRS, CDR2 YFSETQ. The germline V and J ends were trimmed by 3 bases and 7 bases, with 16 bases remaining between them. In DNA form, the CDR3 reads TGCGCCAGCAGCTCACGCCAGGGTAATGGCGGGGAGCTGTTTTTT. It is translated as CASSSRQGNGGELFF.

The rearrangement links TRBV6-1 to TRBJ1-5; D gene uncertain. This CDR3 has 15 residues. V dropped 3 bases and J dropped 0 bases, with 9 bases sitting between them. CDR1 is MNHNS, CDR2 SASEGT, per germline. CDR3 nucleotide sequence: TGTGCCAGCAGTGAGTCTGACGGTAGCAATCAGCCCCAGCATTTT. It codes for CASSESDGSNQPQHF.

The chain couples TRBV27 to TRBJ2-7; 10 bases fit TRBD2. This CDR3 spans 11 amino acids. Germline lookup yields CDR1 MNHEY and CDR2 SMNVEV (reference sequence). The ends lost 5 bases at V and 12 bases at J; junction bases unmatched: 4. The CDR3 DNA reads TGTGCCAGCAGTGGTAGCGGGAGGATGTACTTC. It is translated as CASSGSGRMYF.

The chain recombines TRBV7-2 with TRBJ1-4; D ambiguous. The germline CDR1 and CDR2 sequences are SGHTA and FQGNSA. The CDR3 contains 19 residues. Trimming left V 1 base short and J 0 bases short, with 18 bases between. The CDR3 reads CASSLGPGLRIATNEKLFF. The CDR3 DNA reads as TGTGCCAGCAGCTTAGGTCCAGGACTCAGAATTGCAACTAATGAAAAACTGTTTTTT.

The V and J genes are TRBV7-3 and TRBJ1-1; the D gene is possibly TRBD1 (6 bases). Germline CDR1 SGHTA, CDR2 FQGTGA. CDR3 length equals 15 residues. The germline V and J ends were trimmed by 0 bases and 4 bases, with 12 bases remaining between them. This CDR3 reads CASSLTRGASTEAFF. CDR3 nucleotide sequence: TGTGCCAGCAGCTTAACTCGGGGGGCCAGCACTGAAGCTTTCTTT.